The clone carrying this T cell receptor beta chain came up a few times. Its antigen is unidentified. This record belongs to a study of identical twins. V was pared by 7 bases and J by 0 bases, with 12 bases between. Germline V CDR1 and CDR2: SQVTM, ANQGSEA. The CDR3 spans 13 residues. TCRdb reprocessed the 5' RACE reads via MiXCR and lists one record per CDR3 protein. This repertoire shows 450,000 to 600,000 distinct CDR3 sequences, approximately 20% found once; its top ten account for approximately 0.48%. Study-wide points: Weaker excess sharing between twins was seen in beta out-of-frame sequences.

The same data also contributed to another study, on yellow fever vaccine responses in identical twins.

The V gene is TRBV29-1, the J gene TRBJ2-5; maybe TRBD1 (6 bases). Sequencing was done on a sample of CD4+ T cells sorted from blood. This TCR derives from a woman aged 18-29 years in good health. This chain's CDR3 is CSGLTGYQETQYF. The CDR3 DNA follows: TGCAGCGGCTTGACAGGATACCAAGAGACCCAGTACTTC.